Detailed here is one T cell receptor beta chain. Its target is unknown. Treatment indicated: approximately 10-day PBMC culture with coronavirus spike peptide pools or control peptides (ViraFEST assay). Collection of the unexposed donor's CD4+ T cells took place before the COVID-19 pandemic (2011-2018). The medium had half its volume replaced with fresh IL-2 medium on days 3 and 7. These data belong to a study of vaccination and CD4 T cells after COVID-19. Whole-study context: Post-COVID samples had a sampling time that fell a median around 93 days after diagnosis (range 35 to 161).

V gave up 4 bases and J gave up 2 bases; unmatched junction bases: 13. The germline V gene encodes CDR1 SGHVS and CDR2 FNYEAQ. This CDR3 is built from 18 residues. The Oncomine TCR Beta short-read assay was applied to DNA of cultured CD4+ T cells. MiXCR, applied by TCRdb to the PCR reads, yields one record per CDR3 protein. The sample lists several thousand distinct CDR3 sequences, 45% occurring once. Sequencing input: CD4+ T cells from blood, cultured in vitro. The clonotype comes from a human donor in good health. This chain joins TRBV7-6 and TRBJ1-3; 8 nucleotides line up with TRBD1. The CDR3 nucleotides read TGTGCCAGCAGCTCTCCCCCGGGACAGGAGGTTACTGGAAACACCATATATTTT. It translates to CASSSPPGQEVTGNTIYF. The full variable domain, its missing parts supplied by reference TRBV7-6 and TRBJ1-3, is GAGVSQSPRYKVTKRGQDVALRCDPISGHVSLYWYRQALGQGPEFLTYFNYEAQQDKSGLPNDRFSAERPEGSISTLTIQRTEQRDSAMYRCASSSPPGQEVTGNTIYFGEGSWLTVV.